The present entry profiles one T cell receptor beta chain with its context. No cognate antigen has been identified for it. Qualities for individual bases were not recorded, and no much larger clone is one base off. The cohort consisted of 600 to 700 healthy bone marrow donors. Cohort members were all nominally healthy when sampled, although unrecorded immune exposures were likely present. The donor tested CMV seronegative, placing the donor among the roughly 340 seronegative members of the cohort. A peripheral blood sample was provided by each donor, and peripheral blood mononuclear cells were used for TCR beta sequencing. The Qiagen DNeasy Blood Extraction Kit was used to extract genomic DNA from the blood cell samples. These data belong to a study of cytomegalovirus exposure and HLA in healthy donors (dated by TCRdb to 2016 to 2017). Describing the broader study: An earlier analysis of 587 of the donors reported about 250 Gb of sequence data and roughly 110 million unique TCR beta sequences from about 180 million T cells. Roughly 300 gigabases of sequencing data and 70 million to 100 million unique TCR sequences were included in an early release covering 550 to 800 HLA-typed donors. Among the approximately 400 genotyped donors, around 81% belonged to the genetic ancestry cluster associated with self-reported Caucasian donors. The study aimed to test whether cataloging public T cell receptors could reveal signatures of past pathogen exposure. The study used immunosequencing to profile the T cell repertoires of more than 650 subjects and linked those repertoires to cytomegalovirus serostatus. Along with the approximately 700-subject first cohort, a separate validation cohort of approximately 110 different subjects was used. The study combined high-throughput TCR immunosequencing, statistical association of individual TCRs with disease status, and machine learning to predict cytomegalovirus infection status. A later analysis re-examined previously published TCR beta repertoires from around 670 donors and added high-resolution HLA genotyping to investigate patterns of TCR occurrence. The later analysis used no new phenotypic data to find candidate immune exposures, relying instead on TCR beta sequences and their occurrence across donors. To decide whether each TCR beta V gene segment behaved as functional or pseudogenic, an earlier analysis of nearly 600 of the donors relied on high-throughput TCR beta sequencing. Donor age, sex, ethnicity and CMV serostatus were collected together with the repertoire data. A later genetic analysis used genome-wide SNP genotypes for about three fifths of the 666 donors, treating that subset as a discovery cohort. Every discovery cohort repertoire had been produced on one sequencing platform. Class I and class II HLA loci were covered by the typing at four-digit resolution. The number of donors typed differed by locus, with 629-630 for A, B, C, DRB1 and DQB1, more than 500 for DQA1, 600 to 610 for DPA1, and around 460 for DPB1. Roughly 5 DR-DQ haplotypes were handled as single units for association and clustering because linkage in the cohort was strong. Among some 400 genotyped donors of the cohort, an average of around 250,000 unique TCR beta nucleotide sequences was sequenced per donor, of which roughly 18% were non-productive. The paper as a whole reports these results and caveats: Most CMV-associated TCR beta chains appeared to be HLA-restricted in a later analysis, and the HLA associations seemed to be driven largely by CMV exposure. A group of highly shared sequence variants was considered likely to be a technical artifact of the sequencing pipeline. A later analysis associated 16,951 TCR beta sequences with specific HLA alleles at a false discovery rate of 0.05. A few of the identified cytomegalovirus-associated TCR beta chains were confirmed in vitro to be specific for cytomegalovirus antigens. According to a later analysis, parvovirus B19, influenza, CMV and Epstein-Barr virus appeared linked to several top co-occurrence clusters. The classifier was reported to diagnose cytomegalovirus status with high specificity and sensitivity in both the original cohort and the validation cohort. Compared with the roughly 710-donor mean, donors in an Asian-associated ancestry cluster had fewer N-insertions in productive TCRs, according to a later genetic analysis. Because counts were too low, roughly 17 rarely observed V segments, including chromosome 9 orphons, were left out of the earlier analysis of 500 to 650 of the donors. Because some donors lacked HLA typing at each locus, the association tests relied only on the typed subset. Most TCR sequences were seen in very few donors, while some public TCRs were found in many individuals. When HLA alleles, especially DR and DQ, strongly co-occurred, TCR associations were difficult to assign to individual alleles. In an earlier analysis of more than 450 of the donors, most TCR beta V segments were observed in productive rearrangements about 87% or about 30% of the time, broadly matching IMGT annotations. A further reported finding was that TCR beta sequences accurately predicted the HLA-A and HLA-B alleles for most subjects in the first cohort. In a later analysis, the rate of TCR association differed among HLA loci, with DRB1 alleles having the most associated TCRs and HLA-C alleles having the fewest. V-gene and J-gene trimming of TCR beta chains was associated with a missense DCLRE1C variant in a later genetic analysis, and the association was replicated in an independent cohort. Linkage disequilibrium might explain the correlated functional status among segregating V segments, but an unknown experimental factor could not be ruled out. Sequencing depth was assumed to be roughly uniform across donors in the presence/absence analyses, though that assumption may not hold. In a later analysis, HLA-associated TCR beta chains were found to be more clonally expanded and to have lower generation probabilities than equally common non-associated chains. The study listed 150 to 200 TCR beta chains as associated with cytomegalovirus. The cohort was sequenced for TCR beta chains only, and without alpha or paired-chain data the features that could be detected were limited. For the cohort, immune exposure information was limited to CMV serostatus. It was suggested by the authors that the approach could potentially be generalized to other disease states and immunological phenotypes.

The library was generated by the immunoSEQ multiplex PCR assay. The multiplex PCR relied on a mix of 60 forward primers for TCR Vbeta segments and 13 reverse primers for TCR Jbeta segments. Amplification of the CDR3 region of rearranged TCR beta genes was performed with a multiplex PCR assay on genomic DNA. The Illumina HiSeq System was used to sequence the amplified TCR beta libraries as 87-base-pair reads. In the paper's pipeline: A later analysis tallied tens of millions of unique TCR beta chains across the 666 repertoires, and approximately 9.9 million of those chains were shared by two or more donors. Raw reads were error-corrected and collapsed into unique sequences by a nearest-neighbor algorithm in which closely related sequences were merged to remove PCR and sequencing errors. Alignment of CDR3 sequences to IMGT reference sequences was used to assign V, D and J gene segments. For a sequence to be retained, a match of at least six nucleotides was required to both a V gene segment and a J gene segment. Rearrangements were classified as productive when the CDR3 lacked stop codons and remained in frame with V and J, and all other rearrangements were classified as non-productive. CDR3 was defined by IMGT convention, running from the second conserved V-encoded cysteine to the conserved J-encoded phenylalanine. The earlier analysis of some 540 of the donors excluded any sequence lacking an unambiguous match to a single V gene segment. In an earlier analysis of approximately 590 of the donors, a V segment was called functional when productive rearrangements were above 56.7%, and segregating when the standard deviation between donors exceeded 5%. A statistical classification framework was built to diagnose cytomegalovirus status from the catalog of TCR beta chain sequences. A later analysis assigned V and J genes by comparing TCR nucleotide sequences with IMGT/GENE-DB human TR gene sequences. A later analysis assigned CDR3 sequences and most-parsimonious VDJ recombination scenarios with the TCRdist pipeline. In a later analysis, each TCR beta chain was defined by its CDR3 amino acid sequence together with its V-gene family, and reads without a unique V-gene family were excluded. As a way to deal with suspected cross-contamination and a sequencing artifact, a later analysis dropped under 600 nucleotide sequences that were highly shared and had low generation probability. A later analysis calculated a clonal expansion index for each public chain from normalized within-repertoire ranks of inferred template counts. A later analysis computed generation probabilities with a VDJ recombination model fitted to out-of-frame rearrangements, and checked the results against IGoR. Hypergeometric tests were used in a later analysis to score TCR-TCR, TCR-HLA and TCR-CMV co-occurrence, with a repertoire-size bias correction applied to the TCR pairs. To estimate false discovery rates, a later analysis permuted the HLA or CMV assignments 20 times. In a later analysis, co-occurring TCRs were grouped using DBSCAN, and TCRdist sequence similarity was added for clustering within HLA-allele-positive subsets. Repertoires with fewer than 30,000 or more than 120,000 public chains were left out of co-occurrence clustering, as were about 5 repertoires with anomalous nucleotide sharing. This immuneACCESS table, as held by TCRdb, lists in-frame sequences with V and J called but not all clones. Of the missing ones, under half trace to an unresolved V gene in checked studies; the others have no known cause. V, J and clone size are taken as reported in that table, and D and trimming were inferred from the DNA itself. The sample table holds under 150,000 clones, of which 60% to 85% were seen once. 1.8% of the sample goes to the ten largest clones.

The sequenced sample consisted of PBMCs. This TCR was sampled from a woman aged 40 to 50 in good health and CMV-seronegative.

The DNA sequence follows: TGTGCCAGCACCTCTGACAGGGTCCTACTTTCTGGGGCCAACGTCCTGACTTTC. This encodes CASTSDRVLLSGANVLTF. This chain is built from TRBV28 and TRBJ2-6, with 7 bases matching TRBD1. Reading from cysteine to phenylalanine, the CDR3 counts 18 amino acids. This entry keeps only the CDR3 DNA: 54 bases, framed from base 1. CDR1 and CDR2, looked up from the germline V gene, are MDHEN and SYDVKM. Trimmed from V: 7 bases; trimmed from J: 1 base; junction bases lacking a gene match: 13.